These T cell receptor beta chains were read from a single sample in a study of tumor-infiltrating lymphocytes in oesophageal squamous cell carcinoma. TCRdb re-analysed the PCR reads in MiXCR, keeping a single row per CDR3 protein. The sample records 12,000 or so distinct CDR3 sequences, over 50% being singletons. Specimen: esophageal tumor tissue. These receptors originate from a female donor with esophageal squamous cell carcinoma. The CDR3 runs from the conserved cysteine through the conserved F or W. Fields, in order: J gene, D gene, clone size, V gene, CDR3 protein, CDR3 DNA. D genes are given only for firm matches. The size of a clone is reported for some rows only, either as once, few or many, or as a class for expanded clones.

J gene: TRBJ2-3
D gene: .
clone size: .
V gene: TRBV19
CDR3 protein: CASSPDRLTDTQYF
CDR3 DNA: TGTGCCAGTAGTCCTGACAGACTCACAGATACGCAGTATTTT

J gene: TRBJ2-7
D gene: .
clone size: .
V gene: TRBV6-1
CDR3 protein: CASRDDSGWEQYF
CDR3 DNA: TGTGCCAGCAGGGACGACTCTGGGTGGGAGCAGTACTTC

J gene: TRBJ1-1
D gene: .
clone size: few
V gene: TRBV28
CDR3 protein: CASSSPAANTEAFF
CDR3 DNA: TGTGCCAGCAGTTCCCCCGCAGCAAACACTGAAGCTTTCTTT

J gene: TRBJ2-3
D gene: TRBD2
clone size: .
V gene: TRBV7-2
CDR3 protein: CASSRDLAGVADTQYF
CDR3 DNA: TGTGCCAGCAGCCGAGACCTAGCGGGAGTGGCAGATACGCAGTATTTT

J gene: TRBJ2-4
D gene: TRBD2
clone size: .
V gene: TRBV6-9
CDR3 protein: CASSFASGSREQYF
CDR3 DNA: TGTGCCAGCAGTTTTGCCAGCGGGAGTCGTGAGCAGTACTTC

J gene: TRBJ2-7
D gene: .
clone size: medium-sized
V gene: TRBV6-1
CDR3 protein: CASSTDRDSPLHF
CDR3 DNA: TGTGCCAGCAGTACGGACAGAGATTCACCCCTCCACTTC

J gene: TRBJ2-7
D gene: .
clone size: .
V gene: TRBV12-3/TRBV12-4
CDR3 protein: CASSLWRDEQYF
CDR3 DNA: TGTGCCAGCAGTTTATGGAGGGACGAGCAGTACTTC

J gene: TRBJ2-5
D gene: .
clone size: .
V gene: TRBV7-6
CDR3 protein: CASSLSTAGETQYF
CDR3 DNA: TGTGCCAGCAGCTTATCCACCGCCGGTGAGACCCAGTACTTC

J gene: TRBJ2-1
D gene: .
clone size: once
V gene: TRBV6-1
CDR3 protein: CASSYGVLNEQFF
CDR3 DNA: TGTGCCAGCAGTTACGGGGTTCTCAATGAGCAGTTCTTC

J gene: TRBJ1-4
D gene: TRBD1
clone size: .
V gene: TRBV7-6
CDR3 protein: CASSEDRPQVEKLFF
CDR3 DNA: TGTGCCAGCAGCGAGGACAGGCCTCAGGTTGAAAAACTGTTTTTT

J gene: TRBJ2-1
D gene: TRBD2
clone size: .
V gene: TRBV7-6
CDR3 protein: CASSPRLAGTYNEQFF
CDR3 DNA: TGTGCCAGCAGCCCCCGACTAGCGGGGACGTACAATGAGCAGTTCTTC

J gene: TRBJ1-1
D gene: .
clone size: .
V gene: TRBV7-6
CDR3 protein: CASSLGGGWDTEAFF
CDR3 DNA: TGTGCCAGCAGCTTAGGGGGGGGTTGGGACACTGAAGCTTTCTTT

J gene: TRBJ1-5
D gene: .
clone size: .
V gene: TRBV6-1
CDR3 protein: CASRGKVNQPQHF
CDR3 DNA: TGTGCCAGTCGGGGTAAGGTAAATCAGCCCCAGCATTTT

J gene: TRBJ2-5
D gene: TRBD2
clone size: many
V gene: TRBV5-4
CDR3 protein: CASSSSGGGETQYF
CDR3 DNA: TGTGCCAGCAGCTCCTCCGGGGGGGGCGAGACCCAGTACTTC

J gene: TRBJ2-5
D gene: TRBD1
clone size: .
V gene: TRBV6-1
CDR3 protein: CASSESDRVIGVGETQYF
CDR3 DNA: TGTGCCAGCAGTGAGTCTGACAGGGTCATAGGAGTTGGAGAGACCCAGTACTTC

J gene: TRBJ2-1
D gene: TRBD2
clone size: .
V gene: TRBV6-6
CDR3 protein: CASSYRLAGGSYNEQFF
CDR3 DNA: TGTGCCAGCAGTTACAGGCTAGCGGGGGGATCCTACAATGAGCAGTTCTTC

J gene: TRBJ2-5
D gene: .
clone size: .
V gene: TRBV7-2
CDR3 protein: CASSQRQAQYF
CDR3 DNA: TGTGCCAGCAGCCAAAGGCAGGCCCAGTACTTC

J gene: TRBJ2-1
D gene: TRBD2
clone size: .
V gene: TRBV7-2
CDR3 protein: CASSLLAGVGEQFF
CDR3 DNA: TGTGCCAGCAGCTTACTAGCGGGAGTGGGTGAGCAGTTCTTC

J gene: TRBJ2-1
D gene: .
clone size: .
V gene: TRBV6-2/TRBV6-3
CDR3 protein: CASSYGEIGEQFF
CDR3 DNA: TGTGCCAGCAGTTACGGAGAAATTGGTGAGCAGTTCTTC

J gene: TRBJ2-7
D gene: TRBD2
clone size: .
V gene: TRBV7-2
CDR3 protein: CASSLATSGRTHEQYF
CDR3 DNA: TGTGCCAGCAGCTTAGCTACTAGCGGGAGGACCCACGAGCAGTACTTC

J gene: TRBJ2-7
D gene: .
clone size: .
V gene: TRBV7-3
CDR3 protein: CASSLTQSYEQYF
CDR3 DNA: TGTGCCAGCAGCTTAACCCAATCCTACGAGCAGTACTTC

J gene: TRBJ2-7
D gene: .
clone size: .
V gene: TRBV7-6
CDR3 protein: CASSLSRASYEQYF
CDR3 DNA: TGTGCCAGCAGCTTAAGCAGGGCCTCCTACGAGCAGTACTTC

J gene: TRBJ1-5
D gene: TRBD1
clone size: few
V gene: TRBV18
CDR3 protein: CASSTGQRNQPQHF
CDR3 DNA: TGTGCCAGCTCAACGGGACAGCGTAATCAGCCCCAGCATTTT